The rows below give T cell receptor beta chains drawn from one sample of a study of blood T cell repertoires in COVID-19. Assay: immunoSEQ multiplex PCR; the TCRdb copy retains only in-frame clones and omits some. Of just over 650,000 clones listed, approximately 90% are singletons. The sequencing sample was made of peripheral blood. The receptors were gathered from a young woman with acute or convalescent COVID-19. Both conserved end residues are part of each CDR3. D genes are given only for firm matches.

j_call: TRBJ1-2; d_call: TRBD1; v_call: TRBV6-5; cdr3_aa: CASRPTGASNGYTF; cdr3_nt: TGTGCCAGCAGACCGACAGGGGCCTCGAATGGCTACACCTTC
j_call: TRBJ2-1; d_call: NA; v_call: TRBV20-1; cdr3_aa: CSASQAGGLGQFF; cdr3_nt: TGCAGTGCTAGTCAGGCAGGCGGGTTAGGGCAGTTCTTC
j_call: TRBJ2-2; d_call: TRBD2; v_call: TRBV9; cdr3_aa: CASSGSGGANTGELFF; cdr3_nt: TGTGCCAGCAGCGGTAGCGGGGGAGCGAACACCGGGGAGCTGTTTTTT
j_call: TRBJ2-1; d_call: NA; v_call: TRBV2; cdr3_aa: CASSLFGGEQFF; cdr3_nt: TGTGCCAGCAGCCTTTTCGGAGGTGAGCAGTTCTTC
j_call: TRBJ2-5; d_call: NA; v_call: TRBV4-3; cdr3_aa: CASSQGPVGAEGQETQYF; cdr3_nt: TGCGCCAGCAGCCAAGGGCCCGTGGGGGCAGAAGGGCAAGAGACCCAGTACTTC
j_call: TRBJ1-6; d_call: NA; v_call: TRBV4-3; cdr3_aa: CASSQESGRNSPLHF; cdr3_nt: TGCGCCAGCAGCCAAGAGTCTGGGAGAAATTCACCCCTCCACTTT
j_call: TRBJ1-5; d_call: NA; v_call: TRBV2; cdr3_aa: CASSELGGQPQHF; cdr3_nt: TGTGCCAGCTCAGAATTGGGAGGTCAGCCCCAGCATTTT
j_call: TRBJ1-1; d_call: NA; v_call: TRBV19; cdr3_aa: CASTSEGLNWGTEAFF; cdr3_nt: TGTGCCAGTACTAGCGAGGGCCTAAACTGGGGCACTGAAGCTTTCTTT
j_call: TRBJ1-2; d_call: NA; v_call: TRBV9; cdr3_aa: CASSPPGSVHYGYTF; cdr3_nt: TGTGCCAGCAGTCCTCCGGGATCTGTCCACTATGGCTACACCTTC
j_call: TRBJ1-6; d_call: NA; v_call: TRBV3-1/TRBV3-2; cdr3_aa: CASSQEHRNSPLHF; cdr3_nt: TGTGCCAGCAGCCAAGAACACCGAAATTCACCCCTCCACTTT
j_call: TRBJ2-7; d_call: TRBD1; v_call: TRBV5-1; cdr3_aa: CASSLDGQETIYEQYF; cdr3_nt: TGCGCCAGCAGCTTGGATGGACAGGAGACCATCTACGAGCAGTACTTC
j_call: TRBJ2-5; d_call: NA; v_call: TRBV20-1; cdr3_aa: CSASSAGPETQYF; cdr3_nt: TGCAGTGCTAGTTCGGCAGGGCCAGAGACCCAGTACTTC